The entry below gives a single T cell receptor (beta chain) sequence along with its context. This specimen belongs to a study of blood T cell repertoires in COVID-19. Study information: Researchers got acute and convalescent COVID-19 samples from the United States, Italy and Spain. From T cells, B-cell-depleted T cells, or PBMCs came the material, which was cDNA or gDNA.

Trimming removed 0 bases at V and 1 base at J, with 5 bases between. This CDR3 contains 15 residues. CDR1 is SGHDT, CDR2 YYEEEE, per germline. Source study methods: Estimation of nucleated cell counts was performed using reference gene primer amplification. TCRdb's table, derived via immunoSEQ multiplex PCR, lists solely in-frame clones and lacks some. The D gene and trimming were derived from the DNA, and the V and J assignments and clone size from that table. The sample comprises roughly 99,000 clones, just over 90% of which are singletons, and 1% to 1.5% rests with the top ten. This clonotype was obtained from a woman in her 30s with acute or convalescent COVID-19. Sequenced material: peripheral blood. The chain has TRBV5-6 and TRBJ1-6, with D perhaps matching TRBD1 (5 bases). In nucleotides, the CDR3 is TGTGCCAGCAGCTTGGAGGGGTCCTATAATTCACCCCTCCACTTT. It specifies CASSLEGSYNSPLHF.